This T cell receptor beta chain was obtained from a study of T-cell memory formation after mild COVID-19 (dated by TCRdb to about 2021). For the wider study: TCR sequence clusters from the two donors were largely donor specific. Longitudinal TCRalpha and TCRbeta repertoire sequencing tracked T-cell clones expanding and contracting after mild COVID-19 in a couple of donors. Two young, previously healthy adult volunteers, one female and one male, were included in the cohort.

TCRdb shows the sequencer as Illumina NovaSeq 6000. cDNA libraries for TCRalpha and TCRbeta were prepared by 5'RACE using constant-segment primers, with sample barcodes and unique molecular identifiers added. Trizol reagent was used to extract RNA from every sample. Library amplification was performed in two PCR steps, and a second sample barcode and Illumina TruSeq adapters were introduced in the second step. Libraries were sequenced on an Illumina NovaSeq with 2 x 150 bp paired-end reads. The study's own analysis went as follows. Reads were demultiplexed and collapsed into UMI-guided consensus sequences with migec v1.2.7. Using mixcr v2.1.11, UMI consensuses were aligned to TRA and TRB V and J templates and then assembled into clonotypes. A clonotype was counted as expanded or contracted only when both edgeR and NoisET called the clonotype significant, with the noise models trained on biological replicates. For edgeR calls, the cutoffs were a false discovery rate-adjusted p below 0.01 and a log2 fold-change threshold of 1. As an exploratory analysis of dynamics, max-normalized trajectories of the 1000 most abundant clonotypes were examined with PCA combined with hierarchical clustering. Each responding clone was given a CD4 or CD8 phenotype based on the CD4+ and CD8+ repertoires, which had been sequenced separately. TCRdb took the public reads, trimmed them with fastp at Q25, ran MiXCR for clone calling and kept in-frame beta chains. All rows with the same CDR3 protein become a single entry with the most common DNA and genes. Here the V and J calls rest on TCRdb's processing, not on the authors' analysis. Across this sample there are fewer than 150,000 distinct CDR3 sequences, with around 15% seen only once. Of the sample, about 26% falls within the top ten clones.

Note on this clonotype: Its antigen has not been determined. Base qualities were left out, and no much larger clone turns up one base away.

Ficoll-Paque density gradient centrifugation was used to isolate PBMCs. The CDR3, from cysteine to phenylalanine, totals 17 residues. This entry keeps only the CDR3 DNA: 51 bases, framed from base 1. CDR1 is given as SQVTM and CDR2 as ANQGSEA, both from the germline V gene. Trimming takes 4 bases off V and 0 bases off J; junction bases not matched to a gene: 4. The study at large found these results: The study included only a couple of mild cases, and larger cohorts that include severe cases with pre-infection samples were judged to be necessary. The second-wave clones that peaked on day 37 were not confirmed to be SARS-CoV-2 specific. Some responding clones were detected in pre-infection memory, which suggested that pre-existing cross-reactive memory T cells had joined the SARS-CoV-2 response. Clones contracting from day 15 to 85 had balanced CD4/CD8 phenotypes, while a second wave expanding from day 15 to 37 was biased towards CD4+. Contracting CD4+ clones were found mainly in CM and EM memory subsets, while CD8+ clones were enriched in EMRA.

Sample: PBMCs or a T cell subset sorted from them (not recorded which). The source of this sequence is an adult woman who had mild COVID-19 (a few samples of this study predate the infection). The sample titles of this study are shuffled in the database, so cell type and time point are left out; the donor was told from shared clones. The chain is encoded by TRBV29-1 joined to TRBJ2-2, with TRBD2 matching 14 junction bases. The nucleotide sequence is given as TGCAGCGTTGCGGGACTAGCGGGGGCCCCGAACACCGGGGAGCTGTTTTTT. Protein translation: CSVAGLAGAPNTGELFF.